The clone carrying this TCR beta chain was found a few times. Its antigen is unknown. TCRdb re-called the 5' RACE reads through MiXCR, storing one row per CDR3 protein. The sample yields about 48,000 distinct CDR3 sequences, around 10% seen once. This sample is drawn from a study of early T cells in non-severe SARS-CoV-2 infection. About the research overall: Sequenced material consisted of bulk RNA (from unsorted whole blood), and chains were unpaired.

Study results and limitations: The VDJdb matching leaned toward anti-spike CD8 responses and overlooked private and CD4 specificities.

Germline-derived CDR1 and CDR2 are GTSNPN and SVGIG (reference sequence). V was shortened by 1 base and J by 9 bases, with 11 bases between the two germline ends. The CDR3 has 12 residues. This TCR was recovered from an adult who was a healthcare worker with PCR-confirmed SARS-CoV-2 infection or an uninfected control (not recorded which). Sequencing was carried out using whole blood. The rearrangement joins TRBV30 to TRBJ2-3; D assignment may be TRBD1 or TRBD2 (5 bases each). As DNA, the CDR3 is TGTGCCTGGAGTGAGTCTGGGGACACGCAGTATTTT. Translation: CAWSESGDTQYF.